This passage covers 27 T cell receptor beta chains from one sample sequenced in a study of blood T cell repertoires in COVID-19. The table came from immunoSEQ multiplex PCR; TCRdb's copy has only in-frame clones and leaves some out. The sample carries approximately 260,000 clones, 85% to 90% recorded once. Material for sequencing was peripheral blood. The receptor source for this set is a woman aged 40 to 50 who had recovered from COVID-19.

This CDR3 is CASSGLRQETQYF. Written as DNA, the CDR3 is TGTGCCAGCTCTGGACTACGCCAAGAGACCCAGTACTTC. The chain is built from TRBV5-5 and TRBJ2-5; D is perhaps TRBD2 (6 bases). V shed 7 bases and J shed 1 base, with 11 bases lying between them. Germline lookup yields CDR1 SGHKS and CDR2 YYEKEE (reference sequence). The CDR3 runs 13 residues.

CDR3 in amino acids: CASSWGVRQPQHF. In nucleotides, the CDR3 is TGTGCCAGCAGTTGGGGGGTAAGACAGCCCCAGCATTTT. The chain employs TRBV6-2 or TRBV6-3 and TRBJ1-5; tentative D call: TRBD1 (5 bases). Germline V gene sequence: CDR1 MNHEY, CDR2 SVGEGT. V gave up 4 bases and J gave up 7 bases, with 11 bases separating them. The CDR3 consists of 13 residues.

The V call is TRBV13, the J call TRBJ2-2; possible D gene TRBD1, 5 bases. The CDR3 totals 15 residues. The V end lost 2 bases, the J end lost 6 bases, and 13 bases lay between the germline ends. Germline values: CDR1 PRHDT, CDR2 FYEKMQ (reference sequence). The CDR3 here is CASSLNPGLPGELFF. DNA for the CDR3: TGTGCCAGCAGCTTAAACCCAGGGCTACCCGGGGAGCTGTTTTTT.

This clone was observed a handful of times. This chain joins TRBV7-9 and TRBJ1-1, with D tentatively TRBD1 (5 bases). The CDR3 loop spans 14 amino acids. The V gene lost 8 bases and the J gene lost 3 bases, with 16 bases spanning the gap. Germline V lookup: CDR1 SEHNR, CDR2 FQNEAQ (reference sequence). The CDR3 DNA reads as TGTGCCAGCTGTTTTGGGGGGTCCCACACTGAAGCTTTCTTT. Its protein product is CASCFGGSHTEAFF.

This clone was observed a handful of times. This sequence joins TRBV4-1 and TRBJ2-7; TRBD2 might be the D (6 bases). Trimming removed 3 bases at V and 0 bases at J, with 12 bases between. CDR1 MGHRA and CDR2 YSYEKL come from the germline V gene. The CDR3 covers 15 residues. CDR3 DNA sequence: TGCGCCAGCAGCCATAATAGCGGTAGCTCCTACGAGCAGTACTTC. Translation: CASSHNSGSSYEQYF.

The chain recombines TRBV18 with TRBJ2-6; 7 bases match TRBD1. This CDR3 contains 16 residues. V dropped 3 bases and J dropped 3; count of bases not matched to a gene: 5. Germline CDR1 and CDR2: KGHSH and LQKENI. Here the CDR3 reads CASSPATGVGANVLTF. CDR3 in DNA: TGTGCCAGCTCACCTGCCACAGGGGTTGGGGCCAACGTCCTGACTTTC.

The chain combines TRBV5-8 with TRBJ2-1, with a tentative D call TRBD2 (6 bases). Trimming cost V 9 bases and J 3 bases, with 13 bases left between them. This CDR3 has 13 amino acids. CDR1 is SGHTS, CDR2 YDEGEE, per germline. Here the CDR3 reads CATIGRNYNEQFF. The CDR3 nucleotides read TGTGCCACCATTGGGAGGAACTACAATGAGCAGTTCTTC.

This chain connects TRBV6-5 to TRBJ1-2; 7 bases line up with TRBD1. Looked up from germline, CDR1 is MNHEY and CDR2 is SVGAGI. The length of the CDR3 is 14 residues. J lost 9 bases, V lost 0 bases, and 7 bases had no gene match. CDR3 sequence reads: CASSYSSRGSSYTF. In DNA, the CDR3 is TGTGCCAGCAGTTACTCGAGCAGGGGGTCAAGCTACACCTTC.

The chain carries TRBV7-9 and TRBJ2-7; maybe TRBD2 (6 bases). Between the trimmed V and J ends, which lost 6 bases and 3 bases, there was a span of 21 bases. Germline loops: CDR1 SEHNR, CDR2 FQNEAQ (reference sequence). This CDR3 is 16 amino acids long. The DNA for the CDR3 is TGTGCCAGCAGACGCACTACCCAAGGGACTGACTACGAGCAGTACGTC. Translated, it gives CASRRTTQGTDYEQYV.

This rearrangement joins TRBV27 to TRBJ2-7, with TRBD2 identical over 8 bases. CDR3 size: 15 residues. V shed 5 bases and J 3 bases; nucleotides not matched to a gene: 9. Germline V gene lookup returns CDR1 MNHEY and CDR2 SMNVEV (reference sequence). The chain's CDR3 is CASSPTSGSYYEQYF. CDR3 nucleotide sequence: TGTGCCAGCAGTCCGACAAGCGGGAGCTACTACGAGCAGTACTTC.

Here the CDR3 reads CASIWRTGDRTEAFF. The CDR3 bases are TGTGCCAGCATATGGAGGACAGGGGATCGCACTGAAGCTTTCTTT. This chain joins TRBV6-5 and TRBJ1-1, with TRBD1 matching 9 bases. The junction had 10 bases not matched to a gene; V was cut back by 7 bases and J by 4 bases. Germline values: CDR1 MNHEY, CDR2 SVGAGI. The CDR3 has 15 residues.

The CDR3 is CALRDPRGQGYTF. For the CDR3, the DNA is TGTGCCTTAAGGGACCCAAGGGGGCAAGGCTACACCTTC. The chain has TRBV19 and TRBJ1-2; 7 bases fit TRBD1. The CDR3 loop spans 13 amino acids. Per the germline V gene, CDR1 is LNHDA and CDR2 is SQIVND (reference sequence). J lost 8 bases, V lost 11 bases, and 14 bases had no gene match.

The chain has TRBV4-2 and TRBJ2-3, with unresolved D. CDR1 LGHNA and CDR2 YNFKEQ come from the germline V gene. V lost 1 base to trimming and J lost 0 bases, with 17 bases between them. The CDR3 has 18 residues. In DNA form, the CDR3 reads TGTGCCAGCAGCCAAGGATTAACCCGAGGAGCGAGCACAGATACGCAGTATTTT. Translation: CASSQGLTRGASTDTQYF.

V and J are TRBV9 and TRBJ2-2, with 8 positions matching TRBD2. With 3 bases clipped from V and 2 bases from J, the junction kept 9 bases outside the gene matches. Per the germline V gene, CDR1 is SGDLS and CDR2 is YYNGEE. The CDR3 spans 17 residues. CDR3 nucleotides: TGTGCCAGCAGCGCCAGAGCGGGAGAGGGTAACACCGGGGAGCTGTTTTTT. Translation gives CASSARAGEGNTGELFF. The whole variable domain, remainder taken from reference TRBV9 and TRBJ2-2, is DSGVTQTPKHLITATGQRVTLRCSPRSGDLSVYWYQQSLDQGLQFLIQYYNGEERAKGNILERFSAQQFPDLHSELNLSSLELGDSALYFCASSARAGEGNTGELFFGEGSRLTVL.

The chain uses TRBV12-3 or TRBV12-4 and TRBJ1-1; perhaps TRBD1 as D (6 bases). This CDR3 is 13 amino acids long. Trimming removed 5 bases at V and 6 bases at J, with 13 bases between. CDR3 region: CASSAYRDAEAFF. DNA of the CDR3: TGTGCCAGCAGTGCCTACAGGGACGCTGAAGCTTTCTTT.

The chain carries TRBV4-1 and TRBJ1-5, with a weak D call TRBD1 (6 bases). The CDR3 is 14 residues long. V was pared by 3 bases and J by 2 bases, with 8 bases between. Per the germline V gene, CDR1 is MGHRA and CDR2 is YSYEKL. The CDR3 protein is CASSQSGGNQPQHF. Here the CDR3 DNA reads TGCGCCAGCAGCCAGTCAGGGGGCAATCAGCCCCAGCATTTT.

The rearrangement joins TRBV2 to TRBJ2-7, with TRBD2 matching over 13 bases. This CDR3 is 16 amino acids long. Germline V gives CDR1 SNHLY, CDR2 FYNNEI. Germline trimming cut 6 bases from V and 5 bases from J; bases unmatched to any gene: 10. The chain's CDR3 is CASSTGLAGAVDEQYV. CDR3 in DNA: TGTGCCAGCAGCACCGGACTAGCGGGAGCGGTCGACGAGCAGTACGTC.

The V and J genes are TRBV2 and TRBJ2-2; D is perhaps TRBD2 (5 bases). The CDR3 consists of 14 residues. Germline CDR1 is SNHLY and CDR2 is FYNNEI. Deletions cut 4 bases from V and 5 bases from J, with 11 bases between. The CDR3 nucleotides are TGTGCCAGCAGTGTCCGGGGTAGGACCGGGGAGCTGTTTTTT. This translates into CASSVRGRTGELFF.

As DNA, the CDR3 is TGTGCCGGAGGATTCTCCCCTAGCAATCAGCCCCAGCATTTT. Translation gives CAGGFSPSNQPQHF. The rearrangement links TRBV6-5 to TRBJ1-5, with D unclear. Trimming cost V 11 bases and J 0 bases, with 14 bases left between them. The CDR3 totals 14 residues. Germline V gene lookup returns CDR1 MNHEY and CDR2 SVGAGI.

CDR3 in amino acids: CASSELAGGPNEQFF. CDR3 nucleotide sequence: TGTGCCAGCAGTGAATTAGCGGGAGGTCCAAATGAGCAGTTCTTC. This chain uses TRBV6-1 with TRBJ2-1; 10 positions agree with TRBD2. V lost 2 bases, J lost 7 bases, and 5 bases stayed unmatched. Germline V gene data show CDR1 as MNHNS and CDR2 as SASEGT. The CDR3 is 15 amino acids.

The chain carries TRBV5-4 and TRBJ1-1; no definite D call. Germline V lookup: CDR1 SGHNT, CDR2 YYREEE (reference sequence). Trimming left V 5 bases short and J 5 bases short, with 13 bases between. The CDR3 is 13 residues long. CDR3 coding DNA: TGTGCCAGCAGTCGAGCCACAGCTACTGAAGCTTTCTTT. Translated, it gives CASSRATATEAFF.

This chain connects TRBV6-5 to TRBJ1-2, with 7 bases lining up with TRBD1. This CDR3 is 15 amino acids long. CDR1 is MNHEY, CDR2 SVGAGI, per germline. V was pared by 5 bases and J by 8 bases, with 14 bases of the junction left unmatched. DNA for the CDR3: TGTGCCAGCAGTCTTACTTCCGGGACAGAGGACGGCTACACCTTC. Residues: CASSLTSGTEDGYTF.

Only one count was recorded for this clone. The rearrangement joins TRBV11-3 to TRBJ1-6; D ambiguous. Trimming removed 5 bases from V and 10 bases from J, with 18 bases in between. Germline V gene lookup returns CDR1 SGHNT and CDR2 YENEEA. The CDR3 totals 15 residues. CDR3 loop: CASSPRGRDRSPLHF. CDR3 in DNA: TGTGCCAGCAGCCCCCGAGGGAGAGACCGCTCACCCCTCCACTTT.

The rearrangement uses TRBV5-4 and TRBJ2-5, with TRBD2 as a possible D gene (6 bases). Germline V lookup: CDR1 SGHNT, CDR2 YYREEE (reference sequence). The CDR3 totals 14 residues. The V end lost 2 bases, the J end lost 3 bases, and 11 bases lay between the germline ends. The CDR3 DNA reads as TGTGCCAGCAGCTTAGCGGGTGGGAAAGAGACCCAGTACTTC. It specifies CASSLAGGKETQYF.

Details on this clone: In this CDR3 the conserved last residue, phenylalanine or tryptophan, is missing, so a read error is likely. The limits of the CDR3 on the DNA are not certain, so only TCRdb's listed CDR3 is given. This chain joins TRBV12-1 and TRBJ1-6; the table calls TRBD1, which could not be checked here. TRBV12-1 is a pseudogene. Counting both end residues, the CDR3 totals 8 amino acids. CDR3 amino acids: CASSFAAV.

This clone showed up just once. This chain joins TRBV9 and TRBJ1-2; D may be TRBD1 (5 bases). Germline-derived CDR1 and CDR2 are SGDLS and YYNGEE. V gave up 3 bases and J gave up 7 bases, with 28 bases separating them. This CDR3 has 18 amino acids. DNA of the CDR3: TGTGCCAGCAGCGGCCTCCACAGGAAGCCGGTTCAGAGGCTTGGCTACACCTTC. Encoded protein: CASSGLHRKPVQRLGYTF.

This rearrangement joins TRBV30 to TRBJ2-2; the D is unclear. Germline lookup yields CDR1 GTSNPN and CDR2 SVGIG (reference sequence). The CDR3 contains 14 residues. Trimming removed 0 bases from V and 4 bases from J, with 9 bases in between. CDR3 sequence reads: CAWSVLVATGELFF. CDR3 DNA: TGTGCCTGGAGTGTATTGGTGGCCACCGGGGAGCTGTTTTTT.